A selection of T cell receptor beta chains follows, all from one sample in a study of blood T cell repertoires in COVID-19. Profiling relied on immunoSEQ multiplex PCR, and the TCRdb table lists in-frame clones only, not all of them. The repertoire holds a few hundred thousand clones, with 80% to 85% as singletons. The sequenced sample was peripheral blood. These receptors came from a woman between 25 and 40 years old who had recovered from COVID-19. Each CDR3 is given with its conserved first and last residue. Fields, in order: J gene, D gene, V gene, clone size, CDR3 DNA, CDR3 protein. The D gene is left open where the match is weak. Expanded clones are given a class, and other clones once, few, many or no size at all.

TRBJ2-2 TRBD1 TRBV6-5 NA TGTGCCAGCAGTTACCACACACAGGGGGGCACCGGGGAGCTGTTTTTT CASSYHTQGGTGELFF
TRBJ2-1 TRBD2 TRBV5-1 NA TGCGCCAGCAGCTCCAGAAGCGGGAGCTCCTACAATGAGCAGTTCTTC CASSSRSGSSYNEQFF
TRBJ2-3 NA TRBV30 NA TGTGCCTGGACTGCGGGTAGCACAGATACGCAGTATTTT CAWTAGSTDTQYF
TRBJ1-1 NA TRBV5-1 NA TGCGCCAGCAGCTCCCAAGGAGGGAACACTGAAGCTTTCTTT CASSSQGGNTEAFF
TRBJ2-7 TRBD2 TRBV9 NA TGTGCCAGCAGCGTTAGCGGGACGTCCTACGAGCAGTACTTC CASSVSGTSYEQYF
TRBJ2-1 TRBD2 TRBV30 NA TGTGCCTGGACAGTTAGCGGGACCGAACTCTACAATGAGCAGTTCTTC CAWTVSGTELYNEQFF
TRBJ1-2 TRBD1 TRBV4-1 once TGCGCCAGCAGCCAAGGCAGGACAGGCTATGGCTACACCTTC CASSQGRTGYGYTF
TRBJ2-6 NA TRBV11-1 once TGTGCCAGCAGTTTGACAGGAGGGGCCAACGTCCTGACTTTC CASSLTGGANVLTF
TRBJ2-7 NA TRBV28 NA TGTGCCAGCAGTGGCCGCGGAAGCTCCTACGAGCAGTACTTC CASSGRGSSYEQYF
TRBJ2-2 NA TRBV28 NA TGTGCCAGCAGTTTTTTGGAGCTAGGCGGGGAGCTGTTTTTT CASSFLELGGELFF
TRBJ2-7 TRBD1 TRBV6-6 NA TGTGCCAGCAGTCGACCCGGACAGGGGAGCTCCTACGAGCAGTACTTC CASSRPGQGSSYEQYF
TRBJ1-1 NA TRBV2 once TGTGCCAGCAGTGAAGGTCGAGGGGGGAACACTGAAGCTTTCTTT CASSEGRGGNTEAFF
TRBJ2-6 TRBD1 TRBV30 NA TGTGCCTGGAAGGGACGGCGACAGGGTAAAACTGGGGCCAACGTCCTGACTTTC CAWKGRRQGKTGANVLTF
TRBJ2-7 NA TRBV18 NA TGTGCCAGCTCGGTTAGTTCCGTTGACGAGCAGTACTTC CASSVSSVDEQYF
TRBJ2-3 TRBD2 TRBV19 NA TGTGCCAGTAGCCCGGGACTAGCGGGGGCCACAGATACGCAGTATTTT CASSPGLAGATDTQYF
TRBJ1-1 NA TRBV18 many TGTGCCAGCTCACCCCCGGGGCGGGGAGACACTGAAGCTTTCTTT CASSPPGRGDTEAFF
TRBJ2-2 NA TRBV19 NA TGTGCCAGTAGTATAGGTGCGACAGGCTACACCGGGGAGCTGTTTTTT CASSIGATGYTGELFF
TRBJ2-2 NA TRBV9 NA TGTGCCAGCAGCGTTCGGGGACAGAACACCGGGGAGCTGTTTTTT CASSVRGQNTGELFF
TRBJ2-7 TRBD1 TRBV3-1/TRBV3-2 once TGTGCCAGCAGCCAAGGAGGGGACAGGGCCGACCAGCAGTACTTC CASSQGGDRADQQYF